A selection of T cell receptor beta chains follows, all from one sample in a study of cytomegalovirus exposure and HLA in healthy donors. Clones were sequenced by immunoSEQ multiplex PCR, and TCRdb holds only the in-frame ones, with some missing. In the table there are around 150,000 clones, about 80% of which are singletons. The sequenced sample consisted of PBMCs. These receptor sequences come from a girl aged 10-17 years in good health and CMV-seropositive. Both conserved end residues are trimmed from each CDR3. For some rows the clone size is stated as once, few or many, or as a class when expanded; others skip it.

ASSLTGSYEQY	TRBV5-1	TRBJ2-7	-
ATSRPQSTGHEQF	TRBV15	TRBJ2-1	-
ASSSSTFPDEQY	TRBV11-3	TRBJ2-7	-
ASSPGTSGGSTDTQY	TRBV7-2	TRBJ2-3	-
ASRRGYTSEVYGYT	TRBV27	TRBJ1-2	-
ASSLTAGAGWAGYT	TRBV5-6	TRBJ1-2	-
ASSPTGAYNNQPQH	TRBV5-1	TRBJ1-5	-
ASSGEWTGFDEQY	TRBV21-1	TRBJ2-7	-
ASSGQLGQGTGNTIY	TRBV7-8	TRBJ1-3	-
ASSYDLAVAQETQY	TRBV6-6	TRBJ2-5	-
ASSLEVSQNTEAF	TRBV28	TRBJ1-1	-
SVEGRGRTDTQY	TRBV29-1	TRBJ2-3	-
ASRTGEGTYEQY	TRBV25-1	TRBJ2-7	few
ASSLGDLPFNYGYT	TRBV7-9	TRBJ1-2	-
ASGPGGGYGYT	TRBV28	TRBJ1-2	-
ASSFTTSGYNEQF	TRBV11-2	TRBJ2-1	few
ASSYYGGPLH	TRBV6-5	TRBJ1-6	-
ASSPRVESYGYT	TRBV7-9	TRBJ1-2	-
ASTPPGDASYNEQF	TRBV5-1	TRBJ2-1	-
ASSLDSGKNWDYTGELF	TRBV5-4	TRBJ2-2	-
ASSFSGRAETQY	TRBV7-9	TRBJ2-5	few
ASSLDFSEAGELF	TRBV5-5	TRBJ2-2	-
ASSPRPSDYGYT	TRBV6-5	TRBJ1-2	-
ASSRWTSGGNYEQY	TRBV28	TRBJ2-7	-
ASSVGAGGETQY	TRBV9	TRBJ2-5	-
ASSLQGSYGYT	TRBV27	TRBJ1-2	-
ASSLGSVETQY	TRBV6-5	TRBJ2-5	-
ASSVAVRGEKLF	TRBV9	TRBJ1-4	-
ASSPPYGGERKLF	TRBV18	TRBJ1-4	once
ASSRTSVNTDTQY	TRBV28	TRBJ2-3	-